One and the same sample provided the 20 T cell receptor beta chains below, sequenced in a study of CD8+CD57+ T cells in acquired aplastic anemia. CD8+CD57+ cell expansion had been shown by flow cytometry in patients chosen for sequencing. The use of genomic DNA as template underpinned the TCR beta VDJ and CDR3 profiling. TCRdb re-called the reads with MiXCR, one entry per CDR3 protein. The sample contains around 220,000 distinct CDR3 sequences, about half of which appear only once. The sequencing input was sorted CD4+, CD8+, or CD8+CD57+ T cells (not recorded which) from PBMCs. These receptors originate from a human donor with aplastic anemia.

This clonotype was seen ten or more times. V is TRBV19 and J is TRBJ1-4, with D perhaps matching TRBD1 (6 bases). Trimming cost V 2 bases and J 7 bases, with 20 bases left between them. Looked up from germline, CDR1 is LNHDA and CDR2 is SQIVND (reference sequence). The CDR3 is made up of 17 amino acids. CDR3 DNA: TGTGCCAGTAGTATACGAGGAGCGGGGGCGCGTTTTGAAAAACTGTTTTTT. Translation gives CASSIRGAGARFEKLFF.

Notes on this clonotype: A much larger clone is a single base away; this may be a read error. The rearrangement uses TRBV19 and TRBJ2-7; 8 positions agree with TRBD2. Germline assignment: CDR1 LNHDA and CDR2 SQIVND (reference sequence). V shed 8 bases and J 7 bases; nucleotides not matched to a gene: 16. This CDR3 has 15 amino acids. The CDR3 coding sequence is TGTGCCAGTGGGGTAGCGGTCGCCGGGGGGGGGGAGCAGTACTTC. Protein product: CASGVAVAGGGEQYF. Using reference TRBV19 and TRBJ2-7 for the parts outside the CDR3, the full variable domain is DGGITQSPKYLFRKEGQNVTLSCEQNLNHDAMYWYRQDPGQGLRLIYYSQIVNDFQKGDIAEGYSVSREKKESFPLTVTSAQKNPTAFYLCASGVAVAGGGEQYFGPGTRLTVT.

The chain is built from TRBV7-9 and TRBJ1-2, with D tentatively TRBD1 (5 bases). The V gene's germline CDR1 is SEHNR and CDR2 FQNEAQ (reference sequence). This CDR3 comprises 15 residues. Between the trimmed V and J ends, which lost 9 bases and 0 bases, there was a span of 17 bases. CDR3 sequence (DNA): TGTGCCAGTAGTCCTCCGGGGACGGCTAACTATGGCTACACCTTC. This encodes CASSPPGTANYGYTF.

Many counts were recorded for this clonotype. CDR3 nucleotide sequence: TGCAGTGCTAGCGGGGGCTCTTCCTACGAGCAGTACTTC. The encoded protein is CSASGGSSYEQYF. The chain carries TRBV20-1 and TRBJ2-7; D possibly uses TRBD1 or TRBD2 (6 bases each). Germline V CDR1 and CDR2: DFQATT, SNEGSKA (reference sequence). The CDR3 has 13 amino acids. V lost 3 bases and J lost 1, with 10 bases in between.

This clonotype appeared many times. V usage is TRBV6-5 and J usage is TRBJ1-1; the match to TRBD1 covers 8 bases. The CDR3 is made up of 14 amino acids. CDR1 MNHEY and CDR2 SVGAGI come from the germline V gene. The ends lost 6 bases at V and 11 bases at J; junction bases unmatched: 14. Here the CDR3 DNA reads TGTGCCAGCAGCTATTCCCGTAGGACAGGGAACGCTTTCTTT. Translated: CASSYSRRTGNAFF.

This clonotype was recorded at least ten times. This chain joins TRBV20-1 and TRBJ2-4, with 7 positions matching TRBD1. Per germline, CDR1 DFQATT and CDR2 SNEGSKA (reference sequence). J was trimmed by 0 bases and V by 3 bases; bases with no gene match: 8. The CDR3 is 16 amino acids. The CDR3 spells CSASMGTAIAKNIQYF. The CDR3 DNA is TGCAGTGCTAGTATGGGGACAGCCATAGCCAAAAACATTCAGTACTTC.

A few counts support this clonotype. The chain employs TRBV2 and TRBJ1-2, with 10 bases lining up with TRBD1. Germline lookup yields CDR1 SNHLY and CDR2 FYNNEI. This CDR3 has 18 amino acids. J gave up 0 bases and V 4 bases, and 11 bases lay outside the gene matches. The CDR3 bases are TGTGCCAGCAGTGCACTGGGGACAGGGGCTTCCTCTAACTATGGCTACACCTTC. This sequence encodes CASSALGTGASSNYGYTF.

V and J are TRBV2 and TRBJ1-2, with TRBD1 as a possible D gene (6 bases). V was shortened by 11 bases and J by 0 bases, with 13 bases between the two germline ends. In germline, CDR1 is SNHLY, CDR2 FYNNEI. The CDR3 loop spans 13 amino acids. In nucleotides, the CDR3 is TGTGCCGACGGACAGTCTCCTAACTATGGCTACACCTTC. This encodes CADGQSPNYGYTF.

The rearrangement uses TRBV15 and TRBJ1-5; D call uncertain. V dropped 4 bases and J dropped 3 bases, with 13 bases sitting between them. Germline-derived CDR1 and CDR2 are LNHNV and YYDKDF (reference sequence). CDR3 length: 15 amino acids. The chain's CDR3 is CATSNPGFDNQPQHF. Here the CDR3 DNA reads TGTGCCACCAGCAACCCGGGGTTCGACAATCAGCCCCAGCATTTT.

The gene calls are TRBV7-3 and TRBJ1-1; 9 bases match TRBD1. This CDR3 spans 17 amino acids. The germline gives CDR1 SGHTA, CDR2 FQGTGA. With 1 base clipped from V and 0 bases from J, the junction kept 6 bases outside the gene matches. CDR3 protein: CASSLMRGTGMNTEAFF. CDR3 coding DNA: TGTGCCAGCAGCTTAATGCGAGGGACAGGGATGAACACTGAAGCTTTCTTT.

The V gene is TRBV28, the J gene TRBJ1-2, with TRBD1 as a possible D gene (5 bases). The CDR3 contains 15 residues. CDR1 and CDR2 from the germline V gene are MDHEN and SYDVKM. V was shortened by 7 bases and J by 0 bases, with 15 bases between the two germline ends. CDR3 residues: CASTRGGASNYGYTF. The CDR3 nucleotides read TGTGCCAGCACTAGGGGAGGAGCCTCTAACTATGGCTACACCTTC.

This clonotype came up a few times. Compared with germline, one end of the junction differs, possibly owing to a read error. This rearrangement joins TRBV5-1 to TRBJ2-7; TRBD1 matches at 9 bases. CDR3 size: 15 residues. Germline V gene data show CDR1 as SGHRS and CDR2 as YFSETQ. The CDR3 loop reads CASSQYGTGTYEQYF. CDR3 bases: TGTGCCAGCAGCCAGTACGGGACAGGGACCTACGAGCAGTACTTC. The variable domain in full, completed from reference TRBV5-1 and TRBJ2-7, reads KAGVTQTPRYLIKTRGQQVTLSCSPISGHRSVSWYQQTPGQGLQFLFEYFSETQRNKGNFPGRFSGRQFSNSRSEMNVSTLELGDSALYLCASSQYGTGTYEQYFGPGTRLTVT.

This clonotype was detected a few times. The chain joins TRBV27 to TRBJ1-2; D perhaps matches TRBD1 (6 bases). Germline loops: CDR1 MNHEY, CDR2 SMNVEV (reference sequence). This CDR3 comprises 15 residues. V lost 1 base to trimming and J lost 5 bases, with 14 bases between them. In DNA form, the CDR3 reads TGTGCCAGCAGTTTATTCTCCGGGGGCGTTTATGGCTACACCTTC. Protein product: CASSLFSGGVYGYTF.

The rearrangement joins TRBV25-1 to TRBJ1-4, with 9 positions matching TRBD1. The V gene end was trimmed by 0 bases and the J gene end by 8 bases; junction bases not matched to a gene: 4. This CDR3 contains 15 residues. Germline CDR1 MGHDK, CDR2 SYGVNS. In nucleotides, the CDR3 is TGTGCCAGCAGTGAATATGGGACAGGGAGGGAAAAACTGTTTTTT. Translated, it gives CASSEYGTGREKLFF.

The genes are TRBV19 and TRBJ2-7; D is possibly TRBD1 (6 bases). This CDR3 contains 15 residues. With 3 bases removed from V and 2 bases from J, the gap between germline ends came to 14 bases. Germline CDR1 LNHDA, CDR2 SQIVND (reference sequence). Here the CDR3 DNA reads TGTGCCAGTAGTATCAAAGGGGGACGGACCTACGAGCAGTACTTC. It translates to CASSIKGGRTYEQYF.

About this clonotype itself: This sequence may be a read error, since a much larger clone differs from it by one base. V gene TRBV7-9 combines with J gene TRBJ2-5, with 10 positions matching TRBD2. The CDR3 length is 16 residues. Per the germline V gene, CDR1 is SEHNR and CDR2 is FQNEAQ (reference sequence). The CDR3 sequence is CVSSLRVAGGQETQYF. The DNA for the CDR3 is TGTGTCAGCAGCTTAAGGGTAGCGGGGGGCCAAGAGACCCAGTACTTC.

This clonotype occurred many times. V is TRBV7-3 and J is TRBJ2-5; 9 bases match TRBD2. The ends lost 5 bases at V and 2 bases at J; junction bases unmatched: 6. CDR3 length: 15 amino acids. CDR1 is SGHTA and CDR2 is FQGTGA in the germline V gene. In DNA form, the CDR3 reads TGTGCCAGCAGCGCGGCGGGGGGGCGGCAAGAGACCCAGTACTTC. It yields the protein CASSAAGGRQETQYF. The complete variable domain, with remaining parts taken from reference TRBV7-3 and TRBJ2-5, reads GAGVSQTPSNKVTEKGKYVELRCDPISGHTALYWYRQSLGQGPEFLIYFQGTGAADDSGLPNDRFFAVRPEGSVSTLKIQRTERGDSAVYLCASSAAGGRQETQYFGPGTRLLVL.

This clonotype was detected only a few times. No conserved phenylalanine or tryptophan is present at the end of the CDR3, so a read error is the likely explanation. The chain joins TRBV5-1 to TRBJ2-5; D is tentatively TRBD1 or TRBD2 (6 bases each). V was cut by 3 bases and J by 0 bases, with 15 bases left in between. Germline V gene sequence: CDR1 SGHRS, CDR2 YFSETQ. The CDR3 contains 16 residues. CDR3 nucleotide sequence: TGCGCCAGCAGCTACACAGGGAGGATCTACCAAGAGACCCAGTACCTC. Amino acids: CASSYTGRIYQETQYL.

This clonotype was observed at least ten times. V gene TRBV11-2 combines with J gene TRBJ1-2; 7 positions match TRBD1. Germline CDR1 reads SGHAT; CDR2 reads FQNNGV. Unmatched junction bases numbered 8, after V lost 2 bases and J lost 8 bases. This CDR3 has 14 amino acids. The CDR3 loop is CASSLSPGGDGYTF. The CDR3 nucleotides read TGTGCCAGCAGCTTATCCCCAGGGGGGGACGGCTACACCTTC.

This clonotype was seen more than once but under ten times. The CDR3 protein is CASSPQGRGDGYTF. The CDR3 DNA reads as TGTGCCAGCAGTCCCCAGGGGAGGGGAGATGGCTACACCTTC. V gene TRBV3-1 combines with J gene TRBJ1-2, with D perhaps TRBD1 (6 bases). CDR3 length: 14 amino acids. Germline V gene data show CDR1 as LGHDT and CDR2 as YNNKEL (reference sequence). The V gene lost 6 bases and the J gene lost 6 bases, with 17 bases spanning the gap.